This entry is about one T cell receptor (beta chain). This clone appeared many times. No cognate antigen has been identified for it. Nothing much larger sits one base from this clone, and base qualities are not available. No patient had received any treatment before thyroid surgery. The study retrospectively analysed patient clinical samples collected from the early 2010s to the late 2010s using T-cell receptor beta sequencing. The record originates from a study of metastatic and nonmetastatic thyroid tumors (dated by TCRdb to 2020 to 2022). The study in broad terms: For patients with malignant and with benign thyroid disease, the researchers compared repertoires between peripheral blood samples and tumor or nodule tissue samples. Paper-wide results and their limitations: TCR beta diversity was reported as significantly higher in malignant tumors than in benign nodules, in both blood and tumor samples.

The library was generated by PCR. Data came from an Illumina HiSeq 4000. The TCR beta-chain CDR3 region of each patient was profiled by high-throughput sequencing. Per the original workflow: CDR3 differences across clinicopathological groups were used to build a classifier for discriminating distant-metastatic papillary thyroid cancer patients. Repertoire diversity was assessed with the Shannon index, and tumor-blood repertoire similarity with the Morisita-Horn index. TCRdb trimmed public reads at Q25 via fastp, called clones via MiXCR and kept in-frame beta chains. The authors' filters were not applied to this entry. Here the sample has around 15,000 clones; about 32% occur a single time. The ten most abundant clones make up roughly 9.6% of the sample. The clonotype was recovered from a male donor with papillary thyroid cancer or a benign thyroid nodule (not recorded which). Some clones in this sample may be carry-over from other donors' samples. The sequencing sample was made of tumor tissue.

In nucleotide form, the sequence is TGTGCCACCGGGACACCCGGAACTACCATTCAGTACTTC. Its translation reads: CATGTPGTTIQYF. This chain joins TRBV3-1 to TRBJ2-4; the D gene is possibly TRBD1, with 6 bases matching. Including the terminal cysteine and phenylalanine, the CDR3 comprises 13 residues. Only CDR3 DNA is held: 39 bases, read in frame from base 1. CDR1 and CDR2 were assigned from the germline V gene (reference sequence) as LGHDT and YNNKEL. Trimming takes 10 bases from V and 9 bases from J, and the germline ends sit 19 bases apart.